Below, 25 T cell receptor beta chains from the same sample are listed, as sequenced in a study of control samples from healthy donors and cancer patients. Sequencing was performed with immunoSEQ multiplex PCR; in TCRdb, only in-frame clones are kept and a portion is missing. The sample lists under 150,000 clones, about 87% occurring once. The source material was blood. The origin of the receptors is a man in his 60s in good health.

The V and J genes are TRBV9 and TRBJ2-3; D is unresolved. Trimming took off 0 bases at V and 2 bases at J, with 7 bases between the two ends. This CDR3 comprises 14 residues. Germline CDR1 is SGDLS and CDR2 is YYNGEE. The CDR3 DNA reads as TGTGCCAGCAGCGTAGAAGGCATCACAGATACGCAGTATTTT. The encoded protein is CASSVEGITDTQYF. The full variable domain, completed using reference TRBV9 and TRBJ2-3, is DSGVTQTPKHLITATGQRVTLRCSPRSGDLSVYWYQQSLDQGLQFLIQYYNGEERAKGNILERFSAQQFPDLHSELNLSSLELGDSALYFCASSVEGITDTQYFGPGTRLTVL.

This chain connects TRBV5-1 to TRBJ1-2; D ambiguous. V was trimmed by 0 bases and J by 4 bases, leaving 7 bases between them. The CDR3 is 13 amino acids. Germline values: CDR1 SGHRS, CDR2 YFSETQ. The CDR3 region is CASSLEDAYGYTF. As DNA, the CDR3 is TGCGCCAGCAGCTTGGAGGACGCCTATGGCTACACCTTC.

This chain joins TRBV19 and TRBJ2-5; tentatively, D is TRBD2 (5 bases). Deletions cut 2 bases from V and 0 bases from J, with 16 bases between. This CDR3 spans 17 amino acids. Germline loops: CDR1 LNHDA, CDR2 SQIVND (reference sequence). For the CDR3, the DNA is TGTGCCAGTAGTATAAGATCCAGGACTGCGTACCAAGAGACCCAGTACTTC. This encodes CASSIRSRTAYQETQYF.

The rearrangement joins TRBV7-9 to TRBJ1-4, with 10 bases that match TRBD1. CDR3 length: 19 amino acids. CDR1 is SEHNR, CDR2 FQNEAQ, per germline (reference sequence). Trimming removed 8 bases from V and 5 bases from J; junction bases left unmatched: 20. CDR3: CASDGWTGGELAPNEKLFF. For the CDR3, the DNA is TGTGCCAGCGATGGATGGACAGGGGGAGAATTAGCTCCAAATGAAAAACTGTTTTTT.

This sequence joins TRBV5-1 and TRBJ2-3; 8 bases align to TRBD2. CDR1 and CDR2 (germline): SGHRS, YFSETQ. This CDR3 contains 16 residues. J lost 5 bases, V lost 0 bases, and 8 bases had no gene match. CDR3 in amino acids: CASSLDAGGSGDTQYF. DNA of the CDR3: TGCGCCAGCAGCTTGGATGCGGGGGGCAGTGGAGATACGCAGTATTTT.

The CDR3 DNA sequence: TGTGCCAGCACTGGACACCCTAACTATGGCTACACCTTC. Its protein is CASTGHPNYGYTF. The V call is TRBV28, the J call TRBJ1-2; TRBD1 is a possible D gene (5 bases). Germline V lookup: CDR1 MDHEN, CDR2 SYDVKM. This CDR3 is built from 13 residues. The germline V and J ends were trimmed by 7 bases and 0 bases, with 9 bases remaining between them.

The CDR3 here is CASSRLAGAIYEQYF. Here the CDR3 DNA reads TGTGCCAGCAGCCGACTAGCGGGGGCCATCTACGAGCAGTACTTC. The chain employs TRBV5-5 and TRBJ2-7, with 12 nucleotides matching TRBD2. The V gene end was trimmed by 4 bases and the J gene end by 3 bases; junction bases not matched to a gene: 5. The CDR3 runs 15 residues. Per the germline V gene, CDR1 is SGHKS and CDR2 is YYEKEE (reference sequence).

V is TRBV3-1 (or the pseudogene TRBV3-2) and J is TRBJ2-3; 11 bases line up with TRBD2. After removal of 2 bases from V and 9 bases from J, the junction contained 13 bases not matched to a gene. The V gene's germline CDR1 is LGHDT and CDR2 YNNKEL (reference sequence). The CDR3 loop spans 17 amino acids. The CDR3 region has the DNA TGTGCCAGCAGCCAACCCCGGGTTAGCGGGGGGGCTGGGACGCAGTATTTT. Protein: CASSQPRVSGGAGTQYF.

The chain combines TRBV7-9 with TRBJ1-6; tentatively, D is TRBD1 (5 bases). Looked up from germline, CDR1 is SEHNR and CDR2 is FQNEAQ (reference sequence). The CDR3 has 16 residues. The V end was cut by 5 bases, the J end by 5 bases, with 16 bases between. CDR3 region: CASSQGPNRNNSPLHF. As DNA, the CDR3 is TGTGCCAGCAGCCAGGGACCGAACAGGAATAATTCACCCCTCCACTTT.

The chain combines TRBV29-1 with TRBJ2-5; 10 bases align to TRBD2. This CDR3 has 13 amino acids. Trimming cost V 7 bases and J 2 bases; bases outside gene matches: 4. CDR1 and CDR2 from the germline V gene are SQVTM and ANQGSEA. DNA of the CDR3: TGCAGCGCTAGCGGGGGAGATCAAGAGACCCAGTACTTC. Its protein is CSASGGDQETQYF.

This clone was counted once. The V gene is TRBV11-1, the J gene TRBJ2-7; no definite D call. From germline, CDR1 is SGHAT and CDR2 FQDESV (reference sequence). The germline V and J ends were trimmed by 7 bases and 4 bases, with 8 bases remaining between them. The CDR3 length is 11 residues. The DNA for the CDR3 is TGTGCCAGCACCCCGCGTTACGAGCAGTACTTC. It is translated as CASTPRYEQYF.

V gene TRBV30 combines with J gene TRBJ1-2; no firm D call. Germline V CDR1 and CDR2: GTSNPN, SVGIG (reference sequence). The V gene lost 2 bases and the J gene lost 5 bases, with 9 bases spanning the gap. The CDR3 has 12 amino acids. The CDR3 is CAWSRVQYGYTF. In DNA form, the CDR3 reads TGTGCCTGGAGTAGAGTACAGTATGGCTACACCTTC.

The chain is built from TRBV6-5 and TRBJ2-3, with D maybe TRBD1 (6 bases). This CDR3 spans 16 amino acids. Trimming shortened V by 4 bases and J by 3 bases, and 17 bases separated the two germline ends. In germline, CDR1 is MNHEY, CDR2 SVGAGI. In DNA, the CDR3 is TGTGCCAGCAGTTCCTCACGCAGGGGACCTACAGATACGCAGTATTTT. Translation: CASSSSRRGPTDTQYF.

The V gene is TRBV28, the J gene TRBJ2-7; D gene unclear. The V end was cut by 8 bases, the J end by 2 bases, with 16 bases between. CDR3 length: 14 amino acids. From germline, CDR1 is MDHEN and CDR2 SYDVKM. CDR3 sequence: CASAISSPPYEQYF. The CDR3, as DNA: TGTGCCAGCGCCATTAGCAGTCCGCCCTACGAGCAGTACTTC.

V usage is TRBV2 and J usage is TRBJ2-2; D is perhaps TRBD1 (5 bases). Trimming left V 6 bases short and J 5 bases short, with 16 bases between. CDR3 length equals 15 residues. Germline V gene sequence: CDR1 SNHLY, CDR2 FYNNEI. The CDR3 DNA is TGTGCCAGCAGCGAGGACACCGCACTAACCGGGGAGCTGTTTTTT. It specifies CASSEDTALTGELFF.

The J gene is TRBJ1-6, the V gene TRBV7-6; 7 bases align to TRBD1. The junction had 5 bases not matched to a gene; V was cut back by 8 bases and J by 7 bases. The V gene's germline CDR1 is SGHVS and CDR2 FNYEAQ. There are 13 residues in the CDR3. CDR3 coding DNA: TGTGCCAGCGGCACAGGGGACAATTCACCCCTCCACTTT. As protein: CASGTGDNSPLHF.

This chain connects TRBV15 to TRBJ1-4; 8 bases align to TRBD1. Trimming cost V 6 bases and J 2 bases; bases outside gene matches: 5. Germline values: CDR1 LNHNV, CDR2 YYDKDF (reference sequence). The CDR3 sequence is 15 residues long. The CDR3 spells CATSTDRGTNEKLFF. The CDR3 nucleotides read TGTGCCACCAGTACCGACAGGGGTACTAATGAAAAACTGTTTTTT.

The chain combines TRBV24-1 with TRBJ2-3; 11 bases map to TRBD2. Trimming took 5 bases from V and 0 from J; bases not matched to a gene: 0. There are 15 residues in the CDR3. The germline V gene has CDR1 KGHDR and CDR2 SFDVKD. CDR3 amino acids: CATSVAGGSTDTQYF. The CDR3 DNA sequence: TGTGCCACCAGTGTAGCGGGAGGGAGCACAGATACGCAGTATTTT.

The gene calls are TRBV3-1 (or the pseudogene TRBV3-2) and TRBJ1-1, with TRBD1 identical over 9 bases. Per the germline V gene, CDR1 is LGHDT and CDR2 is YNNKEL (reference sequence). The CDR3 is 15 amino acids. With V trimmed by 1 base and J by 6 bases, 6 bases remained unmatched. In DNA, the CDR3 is TGTGCCAGCAGCCAAGGTGGGACAGGGTATGCTGAAGCTTTCTTT. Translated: CASSQGGTGYAEAFF.

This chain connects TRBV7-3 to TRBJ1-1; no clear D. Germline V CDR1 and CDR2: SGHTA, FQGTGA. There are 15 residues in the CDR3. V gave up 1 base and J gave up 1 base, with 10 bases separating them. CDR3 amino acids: CASSLIPVQNTEAFF. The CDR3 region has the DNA TGTGCCAGCAGCTTAATCCCCGTGCAGAACACTGAAGCTTTCTTT.

The CDR3 DNA sequence: TGTGCCAGCAGCTCTACTGGGGACAGGGGTTACGAGCAGTACTTC. It is translated as CASSSTGDRGYEQYF. The genes are TRBV28 and TRBJ2-7; 10 bases fit TRBD1. The CDR3 consists of 15 residues. Germline-derived CDR1 and CDR2 are MDHEN and SYDVKM. The J segment lost 4 bases and the V segment lost 6 bases, leaving 9 bases of the junction unmatched.

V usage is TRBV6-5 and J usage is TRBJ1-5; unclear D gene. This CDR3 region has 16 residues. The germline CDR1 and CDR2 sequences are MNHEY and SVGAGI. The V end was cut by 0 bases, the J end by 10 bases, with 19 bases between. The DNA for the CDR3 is TGTGCCAGCAGTTACTCAGGCAGACCCCAGCTTCTACCCCAGCATTTT. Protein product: CASSYSGRPQLLPQHF.

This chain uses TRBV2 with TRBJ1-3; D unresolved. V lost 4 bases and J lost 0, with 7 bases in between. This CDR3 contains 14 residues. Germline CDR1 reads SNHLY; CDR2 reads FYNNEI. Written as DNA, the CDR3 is TGTGCCAGCAGTGGTCCGAACTCTGGAAACACCATATATTTT. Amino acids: CASSGPNSGNTIYF.

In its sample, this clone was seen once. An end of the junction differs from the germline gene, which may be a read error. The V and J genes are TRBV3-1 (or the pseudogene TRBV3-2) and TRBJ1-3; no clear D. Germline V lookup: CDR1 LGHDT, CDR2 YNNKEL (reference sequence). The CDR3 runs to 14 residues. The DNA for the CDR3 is TGTGCCGGCAGCCCGACCCTCTCTGGAAACACCATATATTTT. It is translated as CAGSPTLSGNTIYF.

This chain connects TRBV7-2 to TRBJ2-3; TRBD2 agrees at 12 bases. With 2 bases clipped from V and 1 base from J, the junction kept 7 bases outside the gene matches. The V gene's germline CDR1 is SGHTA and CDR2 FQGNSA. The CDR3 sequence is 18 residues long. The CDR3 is CASSLNFRLAGGTDTQYF. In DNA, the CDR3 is TGTGCCAGCAGCTTAAATTTCCGACTAGCGGGGGGCACAGATACGCAGTATTTT.